These 22 T cell receptor beta chains were sequenced from one sample in a study of human T cells and chemical hapten exposure. Time point described: patch test 1, 2 weeks after DPC sensitization. This sample's treatment: therapeutic diphenylcyclopropenone sensitization with weekly scalp DPC. TCRdb independently ran MiXCR on the RACE reads; one entry per CDR3 protein. The sample has nearly 80,000 distinct CDR3 sequences, approximately 10% seen once. The sample here was whole blood, taken in connection with sensitization to the hapten diphenylcyclopropenone (DPC). These receptors all come from a woman in her forties or fifties with alopecia areata. Some clones in this sample may be carry-over from other donors' samples.

This clonotype turned up a few times. The gene calls are TRBV28 and TRBJ1-1, with D maybe TRBD1 (6 bases). The V gene's germline CDR1 is MDHEN and CDR2 SYDVKM. Deletions cut 2 bases from V and 4 bases from J, with 14 bases between. The length of the CDR3 is 15 residues. CDR3 amino acids: CASSLGGAQGTEAFF. The CDR3 DNA reads TGTGCCAGCAGTTTAGGGGGGGCGCAGGGCACTGAAGCTTTCTTT. The complete variable domain, with remaining parts taken from reference TRBV28 and TRBJ1-1, reads DVKVTQSSRYLVKRTGEKVFLECVQDMDHENMFWYRQDPGLGLRLIYFSYDVKMKEKGDIPEGYSVSREKKERFSLILESASTNQTSMYLCASSLGGAQGTEAFFGQGTRLTVV.

DNA for the CDR3: TGTGCCAGCAGTCGGGCTAGCCCTGGCACAGATACGCAGTATTTT. Amino acids: CASSRASPGTDTQYF. The chain is built from TRBV7-9 and TRBJ2-3, with TRBD2 as a possible D gene (5 bases). V lost 6 bases to trimming and J lost 1 base, with 14 bases between them. The CDR3 sequence is 15 residues long. The germline gives CDR1 SEHNR, CDR2 FQNEAQ (reference sequence).

This clonotype was observed a few times. The chain joins TRBV11-1 to TRBJ2-2, with 8 bases aligning to TRBD1. Germline-derived CDR1 and CDR2 are SGHAT and FQDESV (reference sequence). The CDR3 is 16 residues long. V lost 2 bases and J lost 5; bases outside the gene matches: 7. The chain's CDR3 is CASSLPPTGVTGELFF. The CDR3 DNA reads TGTGCCAGCAGCTTACCCCCGACAGGGGTTACCGGGGAGCTGTTTTTT. The entire variable domain, with the rest obtained from reference TRBV11-1 and TRBJ2-2, is as follows: EAEVAQSPRYKITEKSQAVAFWCDPISGHATLYWYRQILGQGPELLVQFQDESVVDDSQLPKDRFSAERLKGVDSTLKIQPAELGDSAMYLCASSLPPTGVTGELFFGEGSRLTVL.

This sequence joins TRBV6-5 and TRBJ2-7; possible D gene TRBD2, 7 bases. The CDR3 is made up of 13 amino acids. Per germline, CDR1 MNHEY and CDR2 SVGAGI. Trimming left V 5 bases short and J 3 bases short, with 11 bases between. CDR3 region: CASSHREGYEQYF. The CDR3 DNA sequence: TGTGCCAGCAGTCACAGGGAGGGCTACGAGCAGTACTTC.

Points on this clonotype: A read error may account for a junction end that differs from germline. The chain has TRBV20-1 and TRBJ2-3; D is possibly TRBD2 (6 bases). This CDR3 contains 10 residues. CDR1 is DFQATT, CDR2 SNEGSKA, per germline (reference sequence). The CDR3 sequence is CSGARDTQNF. The CDR3, as DNA: TGCAGTGGGGCGCGGGATACGCAGAATTTT.

This clonotype was detected many times. The gene calls are TRBV29-1 and TRBJ2-1, with 10 bases matching TRBD1. The CDR3 has 12 residues. CDR1 SQVTM and CDR2 ANQGSEA come from the germline V gene. For the CDR3, the DNA is TGCAGGAGGGACAGGGGTAGGAATGAGCAGTTCTTC. Its translation: CRRDRGRNEQFF.

The V and J genes are TRBV24-1 and TRBJ2-1; D uncertain. Trimming shortened V by 2 bases and J by 3 bases, and 13 bases separated the two germline ends. Germline values: CDR1 KGHDR, CDR2 SFDVKD. CDR3 length: 16 residues. The CDR3 sequence: CATSDSRLNNYNEQFF. CDR3 DNA sequence: TGTGCCACCAGTGATTCTCGGTTGAATAACTACAATGAGCAGTTCTTC.

The rearrangement links TRBV18 to TRBJ2-2, with D unresolved. V gave up 3 bases and J gave up 2 bases, with 7 bases separating them. The germline gives CDR1 KGHSH, CDR2 LQKENI. The CDR3 sequence is 14 residues long. The DNA of the CDR3 is TGTGCCAGCTCACCTATTCACAACACCGGGGAGCTGTTTTTT. It is translated as CASSPIHNTGELFF.

This clonotype was picked up a small number of times. The chain recombines TRBV2 with TRBJ2-3; no clear D. V lost 3 bases to trimming and J lost 0 bases, with 7 bases between them. The CDR3 consists of 14 residues. In germline, CDR1 is SNHLY, CDR2 FYNNEI. The DNA for the CDR3 is TGTGCCAGCAGTGACGCGAGGAGCACAGATACGCAGTATTTT. This codes for CASSDARSTDTQYF. The variable domain in full, completed from reference TRBV2 and TRBJ2-3, reads EPEVTQTPSHQVTQMGQEVILRCVPISNHLYFYWYRQILGQKVEFLVSFYNNEISEKSEIFDDQFSVERPDGSNFTLKIRSTKLEDSAMYFCASSDARSTDTQYFGPGTRLTVL.

This clonotype was counted ten times or more. The rearrangement links TRBV28 to TRBJ1-2; D is possibly TRBD1 (5 bases). Germline loops: CDR1 MDHEN, CDR2 SYDVKM. The CDR3 contains 14 residues. The V and J ends lost 3 bases and 0 bases respectively, with 8 bases between them. The CDR3 DNA reads as TGTGCCAGCAGTTTGATACAGGCTAACTATGGCTACACCTTC. It is translated as CASSLIQANYGYTF.

V gene TRBV29-1 combines with J gene TRBJ1-2; 8 positions agree with TRBD1. The junction had 2 bases not matched to a gene; V was cut back by 7 bases and J by 4 bases. CDR1 is SQVTM, CDR2 ANQGSEA, per germline. The CDR3 length is 11 residues. CDR3 amino acids: CSAGQVYGYTF. The CDR3 nucleotides read TGCAGCGCGGGACAGGTCTATGGCTACACCTTC.

V gene TRBV12-3 or TRBV12-4 combines with J gene TRBJ2-1, with D maybe TRBD1 (5 bases). CDR3 length: 15 amino acids. Between the trimmed V and J ends, which lost 8 bases and 0 bases, there was a span of 14 bases. As DNA, the CDR3 is TGTGCCAGCTGTTCTCCAAGGGGCTCCTACAATGAGCAGTTCTTC. Protein product: CASCSPRGSYNEQFF.

This clonotype was counted many times. The chain is built from TRBV21-1 and TRBJ1-2; TRBD1 reflects the table's D call only, with no check against the DNA. TRBV21-1 has pseudogene status. This CDR3 has 15 residues. CDR3 in amino acids: CASSVRDPPFSGYTF. CDR3 in DNA: TGTGCCAGCAGCGTCCGGGATCCCCCGTTTTCTGGCTACACCTTC.

CDR3: CASSQDGGAGESTDTQYF. The DNA of the CDR3 is TGCGCCAGCAGCCAAGATGGGGGAGCGGGAGAGAGCACAGATACGCAGTATTTT. The gene calls are TRBV4-1 and TRBJ2-3; TRBD2 matches 8 bases. V shed 0 bases and J 0 bases; nucleotides not matched to a gene: 8. The germline gives CDR1 MGHRA, CDR2 YSYEKL. CDR3 length: 18 amino acids.

The chain employs TRBV11-2 and TRBJ2-2, with D perhaps TRBD2 (6 bases). The ends were cut back, 6 bases at V and 6 bases at J, with 20 bases in the middle. The CDR3 is 16 residues long. The germline V gene encodes CDR1 SGHAT and CDR2 FQNNGV. The CDR3 loop is CASSRDLKTIAGELFF. In DNA, the CDR3 is TGTGCCAGCAGTCGGGACTTAAAGACTATAGCCGGGGAGCTGTTTTTT.

This clonotype was counted only a few times. The chain links TRBV7-8 to TRBJ2-1; 7 nucleotides align to TRBD1. Germline V gives CDR1 SGHVS, CDR2 FQNEAQ. Trimming at V came to 1 base and at J to 8 bases, leaving 14 bases not matched to a gene. CDR3 length: 17 amino acids. Here the CDR3 DNA reads TGTGCCAGCAGCTTAGAGTCCGTCAGGGGGTTCGACTATGAGCAGTTCTTC. Its protein product is CASSLESVRGFDYEQFF.

This clonotype appeared a few times. The chain links TRBV7-2 to TRBJ2-3; D gene uncertain. The CDR3 consists of 15 residues. The V gene's germline CDR1 is SGHTA and CDR2 FQGNSA. The V end lost 1 base, the J end lost 2 bases, and 10 bases lay between the germline ends. CDR3 nucleotide sequence: TGTGCCAGCAGCTTAGAAGAGAAACTCACAGATACGCAGTATTTT. Protein product: CASSLEEKLTDTQYF.

This rearrangement joins TRBV27 to TRBJ2-7; D not resolved. V dropped 8 bases and J dropped 0 bases, with 11 bases sitting between them. This CDR3 spans 13 amino acids. CDR1 MNHEY and CDR2 SMNVEV come from the germline V gene (reference sequence). Written as DNA, the CDR3 is TGTGCCAGCGCCCACGGCTTCTCCTACGAGCAGTACTTC. Encoded protein: CASAHGFSYEQYF.

The V and J genes are TRBV24-1 and TRBJ2-1, with a tentative D call TRBD2 (6 bases). This CDR3 spans 15 amino acids. Germline values: CDR1 KGHDR, CDR2 SFDVKD. V was shortened by 3 bases and J by 7 bases, with 15 bases between the two germline ends. The CDR3 bases are TGTGCCACCAGTGATCCCCTGCCGGGGGTAAATGAGCAGTTCTTC. This translates into CATSDPLPGVNEQFF.

This clonotype was recorded at least ten times. The chain combines TRBV20-1 with TRBJ2-3; D may be TRBD1 or TRBD2 (5 bases each). V lost 5 bases to trimming and J lost 0 bases, with 18 bases between them. The CDR3 totals 16 residues. Germline CDR1 and CDR2: DFQATT and SNEGSKA (reference sequence). This CDR3 reads CSAAPGAATSTDTQYF. CDR3 coding DNA: TGCAGTGCTGCCCCCGGGGCGGCAACTAGCACAGATACGCAGTATTTT.

This clonotype was picked up a small number of times. CDR3: CASTQGQRREQYF. Here the CDR3 DNA reads TGTGCCAGCACCCAAGGCCAGCGGAGGGAGCAGTACTTC. The chain is built from TRBV6-6 and TRBJ2-7; D possibly corresponds to TRBD2 (5 bases). The length of the CDR3 is 13 residues. The V end lost 7 bases, the J end lost 7 bases, and 17 bases lay between the germline ends. Germline V gene sequence: CDR1 MNHNY, CDR2 SVGAGI (reference sequence).

This clonotype was seen repeatedly, ten times or more. V usage is TRBV6-5 and J usage is TRBJ1-6; no reliable D call. The CDR3 has 14 amino acids. Germline CDR1 and CDR2: MNHEY and SVGAGI. Trimming left V 6 bases short and J 0 bases short, with 6 bases between. CDR3 amino acids: CASRQSSYNSPLHF. As DNA, the CDR3 is TGTGCCAGCAGACAGAGCTCCTATAATTCACCCCTCCACTTT.